This TCR beta chain was sequenced in a study of shared clonotypes between healthy human individuals. For this clone: Antigen specificity is unknown.

CD45RO negativity and positive selection for CCR7 defined naive CD8 cells, a population that excluded terminally differentiated effector memory CD45RA+ cells. The trim removed 0 bases at V and 4 bases at J, leaving 9 bases unmatched. Germline V CDR1 and CDR2: SNHLY, FYNNEI. The CDR3 covers 16 residues. General study results and limits: For sorted subsets, rarefaction showed incomplete sequencing despite large depth. Memory subsets had estimated richness that was generally smaller than that of naive subsets. The researchers took only blood, and tissue repertoires probably look different.

The protocol was immunoSEQ multiplex PCR, while the TCRdb copy is restricted to in-frame clones and leaves out a portion. Counted here are around 600,000 clones, approximately 95% occurring once; the ten biggest clones make up over 0.1%. The sequenced material came from naive CD8+ T cells sorted from blood. This receptor was identified in a woman between 25 and 40 years old in good health. The chain couples TRBV2 to TRBJ2-7, with 7 bases matching TRBD2. The CDR3 region has the DNA TGTGCCAGCAGTGAAGCGCGGGGCGGGAGTGTTTACGAGCAGTACTTC. Residues: CASSEARGGSVYEQYF.